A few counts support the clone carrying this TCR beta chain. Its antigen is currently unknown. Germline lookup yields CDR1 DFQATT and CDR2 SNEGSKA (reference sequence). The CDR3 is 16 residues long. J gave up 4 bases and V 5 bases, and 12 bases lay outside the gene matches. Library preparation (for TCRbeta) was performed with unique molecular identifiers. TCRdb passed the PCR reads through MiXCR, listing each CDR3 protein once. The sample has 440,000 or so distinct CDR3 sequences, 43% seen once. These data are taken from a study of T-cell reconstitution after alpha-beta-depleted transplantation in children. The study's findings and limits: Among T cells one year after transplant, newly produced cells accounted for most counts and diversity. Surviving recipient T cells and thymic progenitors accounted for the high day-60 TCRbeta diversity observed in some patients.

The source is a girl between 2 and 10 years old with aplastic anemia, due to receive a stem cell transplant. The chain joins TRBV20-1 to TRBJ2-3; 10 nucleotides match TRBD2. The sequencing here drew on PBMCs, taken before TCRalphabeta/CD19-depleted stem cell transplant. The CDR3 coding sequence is TGCAGTGCTCCCGGGGTAGCGGGAGGTAGGCCAGATACGCAGTATTTT. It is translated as CSAPGVAGGRPDTQYF.